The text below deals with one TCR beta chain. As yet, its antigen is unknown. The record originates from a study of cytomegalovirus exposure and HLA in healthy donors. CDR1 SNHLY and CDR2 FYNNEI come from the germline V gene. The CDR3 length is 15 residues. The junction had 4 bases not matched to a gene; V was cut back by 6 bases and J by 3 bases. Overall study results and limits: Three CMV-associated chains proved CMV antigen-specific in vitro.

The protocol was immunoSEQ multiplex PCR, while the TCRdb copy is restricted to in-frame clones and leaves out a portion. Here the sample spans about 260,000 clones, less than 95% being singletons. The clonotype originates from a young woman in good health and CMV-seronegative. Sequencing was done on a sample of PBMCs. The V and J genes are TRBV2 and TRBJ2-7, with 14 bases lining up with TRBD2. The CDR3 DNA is TGTGCCAGCAGGGGGACTAGCGGGAGCATCTACGAGCAGTACTTC. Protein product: CASRGTSGSIYEQYF.